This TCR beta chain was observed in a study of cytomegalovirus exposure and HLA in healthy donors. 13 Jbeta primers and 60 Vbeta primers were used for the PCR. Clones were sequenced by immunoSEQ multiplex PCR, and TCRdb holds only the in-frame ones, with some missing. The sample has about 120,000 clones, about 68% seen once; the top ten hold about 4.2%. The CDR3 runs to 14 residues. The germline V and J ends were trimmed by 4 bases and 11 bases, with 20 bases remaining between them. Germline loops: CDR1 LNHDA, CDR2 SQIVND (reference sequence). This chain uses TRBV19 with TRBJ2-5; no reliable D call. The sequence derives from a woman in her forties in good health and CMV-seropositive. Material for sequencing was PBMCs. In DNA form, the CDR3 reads TGTGCCAGTAGTAACCTAACATTACGAGCGCGTCAGTACTTC. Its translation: CASSNLTLRARQYF.